This T cell receptor (beta chain) was obtained from a study of identical twins. A universal primer site was created by template switching, with the cDNA bearing unique molecular identifiers. TCRdb called the 5' RACE reads again in MiXCR, with one record for every CDR3 protein. In the table there are 450,000 or so distinct CDR3 sequences, over 12% of which are singletons. This clonotype was counted between two and nine times. Its target is unknown. The germline V gene has CDR1 MNHNY and CDR2 SVGAGI (reference sequence). The CDR3 length is 12 residues. V dropped 7 bases and J dropped 6 bases, with 13 bases sitting between them. Study findings and constraints: Analyses based on zero insertions could be partly confounded by invariant MAIT and iNKT cells.

In addition, the sample was reused for a study of yellow fever vaccine responses in identical twins.

The genes are TRBV6-6 and TRBJ2-7, with D perhaps matching TRBD2 (5 bases). What was sequenced was CD4+ T cells sorted from blood. The source of this sequence is a woman aged 18-30 years in good health. The CDR3 here is CASMRVTREQYF. DNA of the CDR3: TGTGCCAGCATGAGGGTAACTCGCGAGCAGTACTTC.